This record concerns one TCR beta chain sequence. Its antigen is still unknown. This record comes from a study of vaccination and CD4 T cells after COVID-19. Study-level findings and limits: The authors identified 304 of 307 vaccine-specific clones in convalescent patients as spike mono-reactive.

Treatment denoted: roughly 11-day PBMC culture with coronavirus spike peptide pools or control peptides (ViraFEST assay). Sequencing of the DNA from cultured CD4+ T cells was carried out with the Oncomine TCR Beta short-read assay. TCRdb reprocessed the PCR reads with MiXCR, giving one entry per CDR3 protein. The sample contains about 16,000 distinct CDR3 sequences, less than 35% of which appear only once. Germline V lookup: CDR1 WNHNN, CDR2 SYGVQD (reference sequence). This CDR3 region has 16 residues. Trimming at V came to 5 bases and at J to 5 bases, leaving 10 bases not matched to a gene. The sample taken for sequencing was cultured CD4+ T cells from blood. V usage is TRBV10-1 and J usage is TRBJ2-2; 8 nucleotides line up with TRBD2. This TCR was recovered from a human donor with COVID-19. The CDR3: CASSIERGLGTGELFF. The CDR3 DNA follows: TGCGCCAGCAGTATTGAGCGGGGGTTGGGTACCGGGGAGCTGTTTTTT.